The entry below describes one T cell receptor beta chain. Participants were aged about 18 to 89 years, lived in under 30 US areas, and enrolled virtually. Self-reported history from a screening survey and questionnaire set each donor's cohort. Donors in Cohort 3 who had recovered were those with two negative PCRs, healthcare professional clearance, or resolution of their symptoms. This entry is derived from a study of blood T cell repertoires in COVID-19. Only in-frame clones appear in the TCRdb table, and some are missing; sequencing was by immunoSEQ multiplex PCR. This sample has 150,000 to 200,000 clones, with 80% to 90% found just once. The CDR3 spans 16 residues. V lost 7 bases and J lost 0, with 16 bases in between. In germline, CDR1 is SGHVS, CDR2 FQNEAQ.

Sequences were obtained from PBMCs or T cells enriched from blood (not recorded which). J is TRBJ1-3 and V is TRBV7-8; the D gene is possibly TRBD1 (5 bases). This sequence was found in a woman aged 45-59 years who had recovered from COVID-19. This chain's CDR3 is CASKSQDTSSGNTIYF. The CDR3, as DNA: TGTGCCAGCAAGTCGCAGGACACCAGCTCTGGAAACACCATATATTTT. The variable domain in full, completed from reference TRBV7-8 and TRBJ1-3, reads GAGVSQSPRYKVAKRGQDVALRCDPISGHVSLFWYQQALGQGPEFLTYFQNEAQLDKSGLPSDRFFAERPEGSVSTLKIQRTQQEDSAVYLCASKSQDTSSGNTIYFGEGSWLTVV.